Each of the 19 T cell receptor beta chains below was sequenced from the same sample in a study of cytomegalovirus exposure and HLA in healthy donors (TCRdb year 2017). To prepare the library, the immunoSEQ multiplex PCR assay was applied. A mixture of 60 forward primers for TCR Vbeta segments and 13 reverse primers for TCR Jbeta segments was used in the multiplex PCR. Here the immuneACCESS table is served through TCRdb, limited to in-frame sequences with V and J called. Missing clones are a known gap in these copies; in checked studies unresolved V genes cover under half, and the rest lacks a known reason. The sample table lists around 130,000 clones, around 75% of them with a count of one. The ten largest clones represent approximately 1.8% of the sample. Sequencing was performed on PBMCs. These receptors were obtained from a woman aged 25 to 45 in good health and CMV-seronegative.

J is TRBJ2-2 and V is TRBV5-1, with D perhaps TRBD1 (6 bases). Germline CDR1 reads SGHRS; CDR2 reads YFSETQ. The CDR3 is 16 amino acids. The ends were cut back, 3 bases at V and 5 bases at J, with 17 bases in the middle. In nucleotides, the CDR3 is TGCGCCAGCAGCTCTTCTGGGGGCCGGAATACCGGGGAGCTGTTTTTT. Translated: CASSSSGGRNTGELFF.

The chain carries TRBV6-5 and TRBJ1-1; D remains unclear. Trimming cost V 8 bases and J 0 bases, with 4 bases left between them. Germline CDR1 is MNHEY and CDR2 is SVGAGI. CDR3 length: 11 amino acids. CDR3 nucleotide sequence: TGTGCCAGCGAGATGAACACTGAAGCTTTCTTT. This gives the protein CASEMNTEAFF.

This chain connects TRBV6-5 to TRBJ2-3; 10 nucleotides align to TRBD2. The CDR3 has 14 amino acids. The ends lost 10 bases at V and 5 bases at J; junction bases unmatched: 9. CDR1 MNHEY and CDR2 SVGAGI come from the germline V gene. As DNA, the CDR3 is TGTGCCACCAAGCTAGCGGGGGACATAGATACGCAGTATTTT. Translating gives CATKLAGDIDTQYF.

This clone has only a few counts. The V gene is TRBV6-1, the J gene TRBJ2-3; the D gene is possibly TRBD2 (7 bases). Trimming removed 1 base from V and 2 bases from J, with 13 bases in between. The CDR3 runs to 16 residues. Germline V gives CDR1 MNHNS, CDR2 SASEGT. The CDR3 reads CASSEGAGGHTDTQYF. The CDR3 DNA sequence: TGTGCCAGCAGTGAAGGTGCCGGGGGGCACACAGATACGCAGTATTTT.

In the case of this clone: The sample holds other DNA sequences that translate to the same CDR3. V and J are TRBV28 and TRBJ2-7; 8 positions agree with TRBD1. The CDR3 length is 14 residues. From germline, CDR1 is MDHEN and CDR2 SYDVKM. V lost 4 bases, J lost 3 bases, and 5 bases stayed unmatched. CDR3 coding DNA: TGTGCCAGCAGTTCAGCAGGGGGCAGCTACGAGCAGTACGTC. Its translation: CASSSAGGSYEQYV.

The chain combines TRBV19 with TRBJ1-5, with D possibly TRBD1 on 6 matching bases. This CDR3 is 15 amino acids long. The V gene lost 1 base and the J gene lost 4 bases, with 11 bases spanning the gap. Germline-derived CDR1 and CDR2 are LNHDA and SQIVND (reference sequence). CDR3 loop: CASSIVWGQNQPQHF. CDR3 DNA sequence: TGTGCCAGTAGTATAGTTTGGGGGCAAAATCAGCCCCAGCATTTT.

This clone was found a few times. The chain couples TRBV2 to TRBJ2-1, with 12 bases matching TRBD2. Trimming removed 6 bases from V and 15 bases from J; junction bases left unmatched: 6. The CDR3 spans 12 residues. Germline values: CDR1 SNHLY, CDR2 FYNNEI. The CDR3 DNA follows: TGTGCCAGCAGCCCTAGCGGGAGGGCCCCGTTCTTC. It codes for CASSPSGRAPFF.

This clone appeared a single time. J is TRBJ2-1 and V is TRBV18; 7 nucleotides match TRBD1. V shed 3 bases and J 8 bases; nucleotides not matched to a gene: 4. Germline V gene data show CDR1 as KGHSH and CDR2 as LQKENI. The CDR3 is 13 amino acids. For the CDR3, the DNA is TGTGCCAGCTCACCCGGACAGGACGATGAGCAGTTCTTC. This translates into CASSPGQDDEQFF.

This clone was counted a single time. As DNA, the CDR3 is TGTGCCAGCAGTTGGGGGGGTCTACAAGAGACCCAGTACTTC. It translates to CASSWGGLQETQYF. This chain links TRBV27 with TRBJ2-5; TRBD2 matches 7 bases. V shed 4 bases, J shed 2 bases, and the junction held 4 bases outside the gene matches. The CDR3 runs to 14 residues. Germline V gene data show CDR1 as MNHEY and CDR2 as SMNVEV (reference sequence).

CDR3 in amino acids: CASSLSTGATNSNQPQHF. DNA of the CDR3: TGTGCCAGCAGCTTGTCAACAGGGGCGACAAATAGCAATCAGCCCCAGCATTTT. The gene calls are TRBV5-8 and TRBJ1-5; 7 bases fit TRBD1. The V gene's germline CDR1 is SGHTS and CDR2 YDEGEE. The CDR3 loop spans 18 amino acids. J gave up 0 bases and V 1 base, and 10 bases lay outside the gene matches.

The V call is TRBV11-3, the J call TRBJ2-7, with a weak D call TRBD2 (6 bases). V was cut by 5 bases and J by 4 bases, with 18 bases left in between. This CDR3 is 15 amino acids long. CDR1 SGHNT and CDR2 YENEEA come from the germline V gene. The CDR3 DNA follows: TGTGCCAGCAGCCCGGGTGGGCGGGGAAATTACGAGCAGTACTTC. Amino acid sequence: CASSPGGRGNYEQYF. Full variable domain (remainder filled in from reference TRBV11-3 and TRBJ2-7): EAGVVQSPRYKIIEKKQPVAFWCNPISGHNTLYWYLQNLGQGPELLIRYENEEAVDDSQLPKDRFSAERLKGVDSTLKIQPAELGDSAVYLCASSPGGRGNYEQYFGPGTRLTVT.

The V gene is TRBV2, the J gene TRBJ2-7; 7 bases are a match to TRBD1. V dropped 8 bases and J dropped 2; count of bases not matched to a gene: 12. The CDR3 totals 15 residues. The germline gives CDR1 SNHLY, CDR2 FYNNEI. The CDR3 bases are TGTGCCAGCTTGAGGGACAGCCGTAATCCCTACGAGCAGTACTTC. Protein sequence: CASLRDSRNPYEQYF.

This clone was recorded only once. The chain recombines TRBV27 with TRBJ1-2, with 11 bases fitting TRBD1. Germline CDR1 MNHEY, CDR2 SMNVEV (reference sequence). Losses at the gene ends were 6 bases for V and 4 bases for J; bases not matched to a gene: 10. This CDR3 is built from 16 residues. CDR3 amino acids: CASRWTGGEGGYGYTF. In DNA, the CDR3 is TGTGCCAGCAGATGGACAGGGGGCGAGGGTGGCTATGGCTACACCTTC.

DNA of the CDR3: TGCGCCAGCAGCTCGGGGCAACCCGGGACAGGGTATTTT. Residues: CASSSGQPGTGYF. The chain links TRBV5-1 to TRBJ2-3, with 8 bases fitting TRBD1. The CDR3 is made up of 13 amino acids. Germline V gene data show CDR1 as SGHRS and CDR2 as YFSETQ. V shed 3 bases and J 14 bases; nucleotides not matched to a gene: 11.

V usage is TRBV19 and J usage is TRBJ2-1, with TRBD2 matching over 11 bases. Losses at the gene ends were 3 bases for V and 7 bases for J; bases not matched to a gene: 8. The germline V gene has CDR1 LNHDA and CDR2 SQIVND (reference sequence). The CDR3 covers 16 residues. CDR3 sequence: CASSMSSSGRRNEQFF. The CDR3 DNA follows: TGTGCCAGTAGTATGTCGTCTAGCGGGAGGAGGAATGAGCAGTTCTTC. The entire variable domain, with the rest obtained from reference TRBV19 and TRBJ2-1, is as follows: DGGITQSPKYLFRKEGQNVTLSCEQNLNHDAMYWYRQDPGQGLRLIYYSQIVNDFQKGDIAEGYSVSREKKESFPLTVTSAQKNPTAFYLCASSMSSSGRRNEQFFGPGTRLTVL.

This clone was counted a few times. The chain is built from TRBV6-6 and TRBJ1-2; perhaps TRBD1 as D (5 bases). Trimming left V 4 bases short and J 4 bases short, with 10 bases between. Per the germline V gene, CDR1 is MNHNY and CDR2 is SVGAGI (reference sequence). This CDR3 contains 13 residues. Here the CDR3 DNA reads TGTGCCAGCAGTTTAGACAGCCTCTATGGCTACACCTTC. As protein: CASSLDSLYGYTF.

The chain employs TRBV21-1 and TRBJ1-5. TRBV21-1 is listed as a pseudogene. The CDR3 loop spans 18 amino acids. This CDR3 reads CASTPDSYPSLRNQPQHF. Here the CDR3 DNA reads TGTGCCAGCACCCCGGACTCCTATCCTTCTCTTCGCAATCAGCCCCAGCATTTT.

CDR3: CASSVALQETQYF. In nucleotides, the CDR3 is TGTGCCAGCAGCGTAGCACTCCAAGAGACCCAGTACTTC. V is TRBV9 and J is TRBJ2-5; D remains ambiguous. The CDR3 extends over 13 amino acids. The ends were cut back, 0 bases at V and 1 base at J, with 4 bases in the middle. Germline-derived CDR1 and CDR2 are SGDLS and YYNGEE.

The chain recombines TRBV6-5 with TRBJ2-7, with 7 bases lining up with TRBD1. The CDR3 loop spans 16 amino acids. Germline V CDR1 and CDR2: MNHEY, SVGAGI. J lost 2 bases, V lost 4 bases, and 11 bases had no gene match. CDR3 amino acids: CASSSSGTASPYEQYV. Written as DNA, the CDR3 is TGTGCCAGCAGTTCCTCCGGGACAGCCTCCCCCTACGAGCAGTACGTC.